Below are 9 T cell receptor beta chains sequenced from a single sample in a study of OX40 agonist ivuxolimab in advanced cancers. Sequencing used immunoSEQ multiplex PCR; TCRdb keeps in-frame clones, though not all of them. The table has about 9,500 clones, over 65% seen once. The material was CD4+ or CD8+ T cells sorted from blood, obtained in a trial of the OX40 agonist ivuxolimab. These receptor sequences come from an adult with an advanced solid tumor such as melanoma, head and neck, liver or kidney cancer.

This chain connects TRBV27 to TRBJ1-6, with TRBD1 matching over 7 bases. V lost 6 bases and J lost 7; bases outside the gene matches: 9. This CDR3 is 15 amino acids long. Germline assignment: CDR1 MNHEY and CDR2 SMNVEV (reference sequence). The CDR3 here is CASRERQGPNSPLHF. CDR3 nucleotides: TGTGCCAGCAGAGAGCGACAGGGCCCCAATTCACCCCTCCACTTT.

This clone has a handful of counts. The rearrangement joins TRBV6-5 to TRBJ1-2; maybe TRBD1 (6 bases). V gave up 6 bases and J gave up 2 bases, with 7 bases separating them. Germline CDR1 is MNHEY and CDR2 is SVGAGI. This CDR3 is built from 12 residues. The DNA of the CDR3 is TGTGCCAGCAGGCAGGGGAACTATGGCTACACCTTC. Translating it yields CASRQGNYGYTF.

The rearrangement uses TRBV19 and TRBJ1-5, with 7 bases matching TRBD1. The germline gives CDR1 LNHDA, CDR2 SQIVND (reference sequence). Germline trimming cut 4 bases from V and 0 bases from J; bases unmatched to any gene: 9. The CDR3 consists of 17 residues. The CDR3 spells CASSTWDSLYSNQPQHF. DNA for the CDR3: TGTGCCAGTAGTACTTGGGACAGCCTTTATAGCAATCAGCCCCAGCATTTT.

This clone appeared once. This chain links TRBV6-1 with TRBJ2-2, with 12 positions matching TRBD2. Trimming took 2 bases from V and 7 from J; bases not matched to a gene: 5. Germline V lookup: CDR1 MNHNS, CDR2 SASEGT. CDR3 length: 16 amino acids. This CDR3 reads CASSELAGGLGGELFF. CDR3 DNA sequence: TGTGCCAGCAGTGAACTAGCGGGAGGGCTCGGCGGGGAGCTGTTTTTT.

The rearrangement uses TRBV27 and TRBJ2-2; weak D call: TRBD2 (7 bases). Between the trimmed V and J ends, which lost 10 bases and 7 bases, there was a span of 10 bases. CDR3 length: 11 residues. Germline CDR1 MNHEY, CDR2 SMNVEV (reference sequence). The CDR3 here is CATRGGGELFF. The CDR3 DNA reads TGTGCCACAAGGGGGGGCGGGGAGCTGTTTTTT.

The chain uses TRBV27 and TRBJ2-7, with 13 nucleotides matching TRBD2. V lost 6 bases and J lost 3; bases outside the gene matches: 5. The CDR3 runs to 15 residues. Looked up from germline, CDR1 is MNHEY and CDR2 is SMNVEV (reference sequence). The CDR3 here is CASRSGLAGLYEQYF. DNA of the CDR3: TGTGCCAGCAGATCGGGACTAGCGGGACTCTACGAGCAGTACTTC.

This clone was detected a few times. The chain employs TRBV28 and TRBJ2-3; D remains unclear. CDR3 size: 11 residues. V was trimmed by 3 bases and J by 4 bases, leaving 2 bases between them. Germline CDR1 is MDHEN and CDR2 is SYDVKM. This CDR3 reads CASSLADTQYF. For the CDR3, the DNA is TGTGCCAGCAGTTTGGCAGATACGCAGTATTTT. Variable domain in full (rest from reference TRBV28 and TRBJ2-3): DVKVTQSSRYLVKRTGEKVFLECVQDMDHENMFWYRQDPGLGLRLIYFSYDVKMKEKGDIPEGYSVSREKKERFSLILESASTNQTSMYLCASSLADTQYFGPGTRLTVL.

This clone is termed medium-sized (0.01 to 0.1%). J is TRBJ1-5 and V is TRBV6-6, with D possibly matching TRBD1 (5 bases). Germline V gene lookup returns CDR1 MNHNY and CDR2 SVGAGI (reference sequence). V shed 11 bases and J shed 11 bases, with 16 bases lying between them. The CDR3 loop spans 11 amino acids. CDR3 sequence (DNA): TGTGCCTCCTTAAGCGGGGGTGCCCAGCATTTT. It yields the protein CASLSGGAQHF.

The chain is built from TRBV11-2 and TRBJ2-2; 10 bases are shared with TRBD1. There are 17 residues in the CDR3. Germline lookup yields CDR1 SGHAT and CDR2 FQNNGV. V trimming: 5 bases; J trimming: 3 bases; junction bases outside the gene matches: 9. CDR3 sequence reads: CASSGTSGTGDTGELFF. The CDR3 DNA sequence: TGTGCCAGCAGCGGCACCTCCGGGACAGGGGACACCGGGGAGCTGTTTTTT.